The entry that follows covers one T cell receptor beta chain sequence. Its target is unknown. Germline and junction disagree at one end, which may indicate a read error. It was with 60 Vbeta and 13 Jbeta primers that the PCR ran. Method: immunoSEQ multiplex PCR; TCRdb's copy keeps in-frame clones and lacks some. Among roughly 130,000 clones listed, 74% were seen once. The CDR3 has 13 amino acids. Germline V gives CDR1 LNHDA, CDR2 SQIVND (reference sequence). The sample is drawn from a study of cytomegalovirus exposure and HLA in healthy donors. Study outcomes and limitations: Several of the most significant clusters appeared, in a later analysis, to be linked to common viral pathogens.

The gene calls are TRBV19 and TRBJ1-4, with 7 bases that match TRBD1. The sequence was obtained from a woman aged 50 to 60 in good health and CMV-seropositive. Sequences were obtained from PBMCs. The CDR3 is CASAGQSKEKLFF. The CDR3 nucleotides are TGTGCCAGCGCGGGACAGTCTAAGGAAAAACTGTTTTTT.